This T cell receptor beta chain was recorded in a study of shared clonotypes between healthy human individuals. Study-level points and caveats: Represented genetic and exposure-history diversity was restricted by having few donors.

Healthy HIV-negative adults without recent acute infections or vaccinations served as donors. On this clone: The antigen is undetermined.

The CDR3 has 14 amino acids. Per the germline V gene, CDR1 is SGHDN and CDR2 is FVKESK. V lost 4 bases and J lost 2, with 12 bases in between. Several immunoSEQ plates held equal portions of the genomic DNA taken from each subset. Produced via immunoSEQ multiplex PCR; TCRdb's table is partial and in-frame only. The sample includes about 470,000 clones, roughly 77% of them seen just once. Sequencing was performed on PBMCs. The sequence came from a woman aged 40-49 years in good health. Some clones in this sample may be carry-over from other donors' samples. This chain uses TRBV14 with TRBJ2-7, with D possibly TRBD1 on 5 matching bases. DNA of the CDR3: TGTGCCAGCAGCCCGACGAGGACAACCTACGAGCAGTACTTC. Its translation: CASSPTRTTYEQYF.